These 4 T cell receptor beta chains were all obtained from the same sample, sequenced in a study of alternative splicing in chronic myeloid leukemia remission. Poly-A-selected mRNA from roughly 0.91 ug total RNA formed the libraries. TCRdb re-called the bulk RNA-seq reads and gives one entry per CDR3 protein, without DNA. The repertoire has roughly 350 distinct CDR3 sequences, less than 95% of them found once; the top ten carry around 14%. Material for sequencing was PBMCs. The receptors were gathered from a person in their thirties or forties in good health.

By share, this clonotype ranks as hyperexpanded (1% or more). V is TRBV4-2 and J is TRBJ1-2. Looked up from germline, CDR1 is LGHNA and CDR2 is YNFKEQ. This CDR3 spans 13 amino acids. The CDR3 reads CASSQVARHGYTF.

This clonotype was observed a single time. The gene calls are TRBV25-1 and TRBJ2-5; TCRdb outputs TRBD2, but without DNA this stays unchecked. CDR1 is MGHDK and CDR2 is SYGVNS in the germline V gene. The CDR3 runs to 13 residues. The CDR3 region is CASGFGVGETQYF.

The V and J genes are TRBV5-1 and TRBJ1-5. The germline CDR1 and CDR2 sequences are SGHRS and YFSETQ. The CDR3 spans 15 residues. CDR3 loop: CASSLDGTGNQPQHF. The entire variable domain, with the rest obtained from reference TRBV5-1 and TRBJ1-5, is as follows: KAGVTQTPRYLIKTRGQQVTLSCSPISGHRSVSWYQQTPGQGLQFLFEYFSETQRNKGNFPGRFSGRQFSNSRSEMNVSTLELGDSALYLCASSLDGTGNQPQHFGDGTRLSIL.

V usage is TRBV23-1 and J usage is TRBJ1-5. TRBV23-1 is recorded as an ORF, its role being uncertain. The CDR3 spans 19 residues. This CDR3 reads CASSQREGRGREGNQPQHF.